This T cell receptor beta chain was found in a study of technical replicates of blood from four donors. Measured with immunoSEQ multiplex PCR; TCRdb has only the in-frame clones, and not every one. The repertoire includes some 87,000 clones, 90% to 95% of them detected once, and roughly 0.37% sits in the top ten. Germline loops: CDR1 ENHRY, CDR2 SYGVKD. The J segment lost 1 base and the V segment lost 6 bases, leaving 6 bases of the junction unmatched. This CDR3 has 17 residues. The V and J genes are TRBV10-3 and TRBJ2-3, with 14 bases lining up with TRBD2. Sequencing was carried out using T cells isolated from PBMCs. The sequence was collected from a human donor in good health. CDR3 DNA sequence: TGTGCCATCAGGGATCCGGGACTAGCGGGAGGCACAGATACGCAGTATTTT. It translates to CAIRDPGLAGGTDTQYF.